This section outlines one T cell receptor beta chain sequence together with its context. This sample is drawn from a study of T cells in Graves' hyperthyroidism and ophthalmopathy. Amplification of TCR beta CDR3 regions used RNA as the template. Using the HTBI primer set, a first-round RT-PCR was run on the TCR CDR3. TCRdb itself ran the multiplex PCR reads through MiXCR, one entry per CDR3 protein. The sample has 300,000 to 500,000 distinct CDR3 sequences; about 15% are singletons. Trimming at V came to 2 bases and at J to 2 bases, leaving 2 bases not matched to a gene. CDR1 MNHEY and CDR2 SVGEGT come from the germline V gene. This CDR3 region has 14 residues.

This chain uses TRBV6-2 or TRBV6-3 with TRBJ1-1; 7 positions match TRBD1. This sequence originates from a woman in her twenties or thirties with Graves' hyperthyroidism. The sequenced sample consisted of blood. CDR3 coding DNA: TGTGCCAGCAGTTACGGGACAGCAAACACTGAAGCTTTCTTT. Translated: CASSYGTANTEAFF.